These 9 T cell receptor beta chains originate from one sample sequenced in a study of beta chain features in type 1 diabetes. Findings of the study overall: Shorter TCRB CDR3s, moderately but significantly so, marked every one of the four CD4+ subsets in Type 1 diabetes patients.

The antigens these receptors bind are not known. The entirety of the isolated RNA underwent reverse transcription, so expressed TCRB transcripts were sequenced. This table comes from immunoSEQ multiplex PCR, and its TCRdb copy is limited to in-frame clones, with some not included. The table records about 180,000 clones, roughly 8% of them present only once. Sequenced sample: central memory CD4+ T cells from blood. The receptors derive from a woman aged 40-49 years with type 1 diabetes.

This clone was seen more than once but under ten times. The chain has TRBV28 and TRBJ2-1; tentatively, D is TRBD1 (6 bases). CDR1 and CDR2 from the germline V gene are MDHEN and SYDVKM. V was clipped by 2 bases and J by 5 bases, with 16 bases between them. The CDR3 sequence is 16 residues long. In nucleotides, the CDR3 is TGTGCCAGCAGTTTAGCGGCAGGGGTGATGAACAATGAGCAGTTCTTC. This gives the protein CASSLAAGVMNNEQFF. Based on the CDR3 plus reference TRBV28 and TRBJ2-1, the full variable domain is DVKVTQSSRYLVKRTGEKVFLECVQDMDHENMFWYRQDPGLGLRLIYFSYDVKMKEKGDIPEGYSVSREKKERFSLILESASTNQTSMYLCASSLAAGVMNNEQFFGPGTRLTVL.

The chain combines TRBV28 with TRBJ2-3; the match to TRBD1 covers 8 bases. The CDR3 extends over 14 amino acids. The ends lost 5 bases at V and 1 base at J; junction bases unmatched: 2. Germline V gene sequence: CDR1 MDHEN, CDR2 SYDVKM. The CDR3 is CASSMTGGTDTQYF. In nucleotides, the CDR3 is TGTGCCAGCAGTATGACAGGGGGCACAGATACGCAGTATTTT.

The CDR3 nucleotides read TGTGCCAGCAGCGTAGGGTTGGGGGCTTACACTGAAGCTTTCTTT. The encoded protein is CASSVGLGAYTEAFF. This chain links TRBV9 with TRBJ1-1; TRBD1 might be the D (6 bases). The CDR3 has 15 residues. V dropped 0 bases and J dropped 3 bases, with 12 bases sitting between them. Germline CDR1 reads SGDLS; CDR2 reads YYNGEE.

The chain combines TRBV25-1 with TRBJ2-7; 9 bases are shared with TRBD1. Germline CDR1 and CDR2: MGHDK and SYGVNS. The CDR3 consists of 16 residues. Losses at the gene ends were 1 base for V and 5 bases for J; bases not matched to a gene: 9. The CDR3 sequence is CASSESGTGRRNEQYF. CDR3 in DNA: TGTGCCAGCAGTGAATCTGGGACAGGGAGGAGAAACGAGCAGTACTTC.

This clone was detected a few times. The chain recombines TRBV18 with TRBJ1-1; a possible D gene is TRBD1 (5 bases). V lost 6 bases, J lost 3 bases, and 11 bases lay in between. CDR1 and CDR2 (germline): KGHSH, LQKENI. The CDR3 length is 13 residues. Written as DNA, the CDR3 is TGTGCCAGCTCCGAACAACAGGACACTGAAGCTTTCTTT. Its protein product is CASSEQQDTEAFF.

The chain joins TRBV5-1 to TRBJ2-5; TRBD1 might be the D (6 bases). Looked up from germline, CDR1 is SGHRS and CDR2 is YFSETQ. The CDR3 length is 14 residues. The V end lost 4 bases, the J end lost 5 bases, and 15 bases lay between the germline ends. The CDR3 DNA reads as TGCGCCAGCAGCAATACAGGGTTCGGGGAGACCCAGTACTTC. Amino acid sequence: CASSNTGFGETQYF.

The V and J genes are TRBV18 and TRBJ2-2; 7 nucleotides line up with TRBD2. J was trimmed by 3 bases and V by 6 bases; bases with no gene match: 4. The CDR3 is 14 residues long. Looked up from germline, CDR1 is KGHSH and CDR2 is LQKENI. In nucleotides, the CDR3 is TGTGCCAGCTCCGGGGGGAGCGACACCGGGGAGCTGTTTTTT. It is translated as CASSGGSDTGELFF.

CDR3 sequence: CAWITGPSAFF. In DNA form, the CDR3 reads TGTGCCTGGATTACCGGGCCTAGCGCTTTCTTT. The V and J genes are TRBV30 and TRBJ1-1; D is unresolved. Trimming removed 4 bases from V and 11 bases from J, with 14 bases in between. Germline loops: CDR1 GTSNPN, CDR2 SVGIG (reference sequence). The CDR3 length is 11 residues.

This chain links TRBV27 with TRBJ2-7, with D uncertain. Germline V lookup: CDR1 MNHEY, CDR2 SMNVEV (reference sequence). This CDR3 comprises 13 residues. Trimming took off 3 bases at V and 0 bases at J, with 6 bases between the two ends. The CDR3 loop is CASSFKPSYEQYF. The CDR3 DNA follows: TGTGCCAGCAGTTTCAAGCCCTCCTACGAGCAGTACTTC.